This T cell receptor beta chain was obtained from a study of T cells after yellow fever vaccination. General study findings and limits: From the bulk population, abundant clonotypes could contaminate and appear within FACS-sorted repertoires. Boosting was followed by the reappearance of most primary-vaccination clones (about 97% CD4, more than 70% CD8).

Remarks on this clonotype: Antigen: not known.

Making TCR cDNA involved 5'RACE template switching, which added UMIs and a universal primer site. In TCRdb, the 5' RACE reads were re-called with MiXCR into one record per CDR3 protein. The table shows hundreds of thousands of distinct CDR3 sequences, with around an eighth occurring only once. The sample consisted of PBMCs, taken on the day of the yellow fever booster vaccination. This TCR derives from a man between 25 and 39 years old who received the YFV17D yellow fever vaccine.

CDR3 sequence: CASSVQGLGTGELFF. CDR3 bases: TGTGCCAGCAGCGTGCAGGGTTTGGGCACCGGGGAGCTGTTTTTT. J is TRBJ2-2 and V is TRBV9, with a possible D match to TRBD1 (5 bases). CDR3 size: 15 residues. The germline CDR1 and CDR2 sequences are SGDLS and YYNGEE. V was cut by 2 bases and J by 4 bases, with 12 bases left in between.